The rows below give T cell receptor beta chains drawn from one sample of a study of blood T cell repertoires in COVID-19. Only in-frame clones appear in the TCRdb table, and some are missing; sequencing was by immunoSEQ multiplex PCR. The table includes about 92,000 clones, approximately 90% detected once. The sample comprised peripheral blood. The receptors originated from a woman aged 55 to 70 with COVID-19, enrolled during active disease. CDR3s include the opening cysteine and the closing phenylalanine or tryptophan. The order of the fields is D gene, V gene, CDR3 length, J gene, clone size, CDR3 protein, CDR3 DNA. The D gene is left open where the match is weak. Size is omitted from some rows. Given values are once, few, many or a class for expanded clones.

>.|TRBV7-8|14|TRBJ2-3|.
CASSGRVSTDTQYF
TGTGCCAGCAGCGGCAGGGTTAGCACAGATACGCAGTATTTT
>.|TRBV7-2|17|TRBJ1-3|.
CASSSPRGSPSGNTIYF
TGTGCCAGCAGCTCCCCAAGGGGATCCCCCTCTGGAAACACCATATATTTT
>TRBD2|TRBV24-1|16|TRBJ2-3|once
CATSQPGLASTDTQYF
TGTGCCACCAGTCAGCCCGGACTAGCTAGCACAGATACGCAGTATTTT
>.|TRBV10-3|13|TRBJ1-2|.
CAISERDNYGYTF
TGTGCCATCAGTGAGAGAGATAACTATGGCTACACCTTC
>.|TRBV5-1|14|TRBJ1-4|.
CASRLQGTNEKLFF
TGCGCCAGCAGGCTACAGGGAACTAATGAAAAACTGTTTTTT
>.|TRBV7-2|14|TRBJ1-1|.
CASAGGGMNTEAFF
TGTGCCAGCGCCGGGGGAGGGATGAACACTGAAGCTTTCTTT
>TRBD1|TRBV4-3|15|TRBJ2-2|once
CASRRVTGDTGELFF
TGCGCCAGCAGGCGCGTCACAGGGGACACCGGGGAGCTGTTTTTT
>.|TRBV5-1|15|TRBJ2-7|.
CASSVAGTETYEQYF
TGCGCCAGCAGCGTTGCCGGGACTGAAACCTACGAGCAGTACTTC
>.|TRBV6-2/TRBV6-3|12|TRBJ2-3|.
CASSQSTDTQYF
TGTGCCAGCAGTCAAAGCACAGATACGCAGTATTTT
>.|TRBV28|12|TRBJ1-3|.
CASGGRGNTIYF
TGTGCCAGCGGGGGCCGGGGAAACACCATATATTTT
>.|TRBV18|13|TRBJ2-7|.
CASSPGGPDEQYF
TGTGCCAGCTCACCGGGGGGTCCCGACGAGCAGTACTTC
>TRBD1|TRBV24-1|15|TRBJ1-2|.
CATSDARPGQDGYTF
TGTGCCACCAGTGACGCTCGACCCGGACAGGATGGCTACACCTTC
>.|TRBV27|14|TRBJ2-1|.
CASSSTLGANEQFF
TGTGCCAGCAGTTCAACTCTGGGGGCTAATGAGCAGTTCTTC
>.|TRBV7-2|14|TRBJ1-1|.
CASSSQGGPREAFF
TGTGCCAGCAGCAGCCAGGGTGGACCGAGGGAAGCTTTCTTT
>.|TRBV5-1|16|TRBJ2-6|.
CASRSTGSAGANVLTF
TGCGCCAGCAGATCTACAGGATCAGCGGGGGCCAACGTCCTGACTTTC
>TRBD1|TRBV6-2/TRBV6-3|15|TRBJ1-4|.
CASSSPGQGNEKLFF
TGTGCCAGCAGTAGCCCGGGACAGGGGAATGAAAAACTGTTTTTT
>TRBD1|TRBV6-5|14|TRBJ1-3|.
CASRKQGAGNTIYF
TGTGCCAGCAGGAAACAGGGGGCTGGAAACACCATATATTTT
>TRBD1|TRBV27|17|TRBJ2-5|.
CASSLSRPGTETETQYF
TGTGCCAGCAGTTTATCCCGTCCCGGGACAGAGACGGAGACCCAGTACTTC
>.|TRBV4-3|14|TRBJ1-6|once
CASSQDTGDSPLHF
TGCGCCAGCAGCCAAGATACGGGGGATTCACCCCTCCACTTT
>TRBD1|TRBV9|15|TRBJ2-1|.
CASSVFSGEGGVKFF
TGTGCCAGCAGCGTTTTTTCGGGTGAAGGGGGCGTGAAGTTCTTC
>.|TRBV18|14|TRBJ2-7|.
CASSPRQASHEQYF
TGTGCCAGCTCACCACGGCAGGCGAGTCACGAGCAGTACTTC
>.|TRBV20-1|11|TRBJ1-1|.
CSGRQTTEAFF
TGCAGTGGAAGACAGACCACTGAAGCTTTCTTT
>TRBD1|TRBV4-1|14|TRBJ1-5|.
CASSLGQGGQPQHF
TGCGCCAGCAGCCTGGGACAGGGAGGCCAGCCCCAGCATTTT
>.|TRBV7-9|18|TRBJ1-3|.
CASSPWRGLLNSGNTIYF
TGTGCCAGCAGCCCCTGGCGGGGCCTACTAAACTCTGGAAACACCATATATTTT
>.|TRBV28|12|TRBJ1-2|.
CASTQATDGYTF
TGTGCCAGCACCCAGGCTACCGATGGCTACACCTTC
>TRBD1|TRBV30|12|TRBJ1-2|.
CAWVQGDYGYTF
TGTGCCTGGGTACAGGGGGACTATGGCTACACCTTC
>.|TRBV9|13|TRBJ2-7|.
CASSVAPQYEQYF
TGTGCCAGCAGCGTAGCCCCTCAGTACGAGCAGTACTTC
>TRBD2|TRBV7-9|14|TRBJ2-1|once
CASSYAAEGGSQFF
TGTGCCAGCAGCTATGCGGCGGAGGGAGGGAGCCAGTTCTTC
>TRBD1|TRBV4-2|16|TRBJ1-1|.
CASSLVTGGAAPEAFF
TGTGCCAGCAGCCTAGTGACAGGGGGCGCTGCCCCTGAAGCTTTCTTT
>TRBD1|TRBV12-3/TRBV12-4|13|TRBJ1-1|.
CASRQGFTTEAFF
TGTGCCAGCAGACAGGGGTTTACCACTGAAGCTTTCTTT
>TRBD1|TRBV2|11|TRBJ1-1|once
CASRLQGASFF
TGTGCCAGCAGGCTACAGGGGGCCTCTTTCTTT
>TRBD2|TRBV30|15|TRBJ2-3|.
CAWVLRSGGADTQYF
TGTGCCTGGGTACTGCGGAGCGGGGGGGCAGATACGCAGTATTTT
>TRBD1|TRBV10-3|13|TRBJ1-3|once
CAISGQGGNTIYF
TGTGCCATCAGCGGACAGGGGGGAAACACCATATATTTT